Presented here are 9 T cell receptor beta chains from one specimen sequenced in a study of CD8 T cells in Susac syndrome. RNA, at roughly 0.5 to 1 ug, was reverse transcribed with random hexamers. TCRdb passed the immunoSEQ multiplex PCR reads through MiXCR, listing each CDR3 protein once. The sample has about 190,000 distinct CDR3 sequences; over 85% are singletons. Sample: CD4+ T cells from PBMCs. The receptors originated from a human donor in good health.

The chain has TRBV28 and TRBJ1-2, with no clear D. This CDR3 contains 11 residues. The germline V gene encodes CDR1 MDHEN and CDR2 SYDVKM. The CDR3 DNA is TGTGGGGCCTCATTCTCCTATGGCTACACCTTC. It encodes CGASFSYGYTF.

The CDR3 sequence: CASSLKRLSEQYF. The CDR3 coding sequence is TGTGCCAGCAGTTTAAAAAGGTTAAGCGAGCAGTACTTC. The gene calls are TRBV27 and TRBJ2-7; unclear D gene. This CDR3 comprises 13 residues. Per the germline V gene, CDR1 is MNHEY and CDR2 is SMNVEV (reference sequence). Trimming took off 2 bases at V and 6 bases at J, with 11 bases between the two ends.

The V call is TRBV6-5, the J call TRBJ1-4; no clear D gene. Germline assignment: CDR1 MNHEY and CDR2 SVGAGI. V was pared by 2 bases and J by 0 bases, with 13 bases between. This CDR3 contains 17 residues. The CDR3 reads CASSYPRTASTNEKLFF. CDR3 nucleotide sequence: TGTGCCAGCAGTTACCCTAGGACTGCCTCAACTAATGAAAAACTGTTTTTT.

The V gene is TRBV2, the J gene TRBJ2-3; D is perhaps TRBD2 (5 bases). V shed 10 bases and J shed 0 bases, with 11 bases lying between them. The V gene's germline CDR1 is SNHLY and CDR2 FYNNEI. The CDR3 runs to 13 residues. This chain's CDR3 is CATSWRSTDTQYF. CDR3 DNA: TGTGCCACCTCATGGAGGAGCACAGATACGCAGTATTTT.

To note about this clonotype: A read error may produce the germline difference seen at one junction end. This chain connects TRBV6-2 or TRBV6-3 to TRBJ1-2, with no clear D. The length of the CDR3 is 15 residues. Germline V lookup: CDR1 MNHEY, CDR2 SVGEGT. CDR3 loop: CASSYGGWGNDGYTF. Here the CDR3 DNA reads TGTGCCAGCAGTTACGGCGGGTGGGGTAACGATGGCTACACCTTC.

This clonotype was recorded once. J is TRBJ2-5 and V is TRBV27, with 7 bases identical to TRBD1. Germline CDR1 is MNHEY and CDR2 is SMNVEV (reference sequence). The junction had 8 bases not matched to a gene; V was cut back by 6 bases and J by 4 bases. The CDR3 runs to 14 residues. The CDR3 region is CASSGQAIGETQYF. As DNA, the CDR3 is TGTGCCAGCAGCGGACAGGCCATAGGAGAGACCCAGTACTTC.

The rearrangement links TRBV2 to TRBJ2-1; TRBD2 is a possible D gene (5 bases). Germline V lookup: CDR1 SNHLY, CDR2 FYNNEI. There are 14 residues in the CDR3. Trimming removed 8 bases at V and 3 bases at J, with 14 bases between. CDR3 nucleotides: TGTGCCAGCGGGGAGAGGCAGAACTACAATGAGCAGTTCTTC. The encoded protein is CASGERQNYNEQFF.

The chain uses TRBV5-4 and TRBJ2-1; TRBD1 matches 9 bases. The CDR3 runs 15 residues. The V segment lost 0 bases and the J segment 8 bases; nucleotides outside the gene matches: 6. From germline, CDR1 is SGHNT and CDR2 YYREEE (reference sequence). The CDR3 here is CASSLAGTGPYEQFF. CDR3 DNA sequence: TGTGCCAGCAGCTTGGCCGGGACAGGGCCCTATGAGCAGTTCTTC.

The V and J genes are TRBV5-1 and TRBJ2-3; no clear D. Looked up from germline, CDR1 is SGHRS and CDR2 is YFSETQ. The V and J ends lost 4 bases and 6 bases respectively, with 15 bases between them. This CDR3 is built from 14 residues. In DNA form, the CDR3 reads TGCGCCAGCAGCGGTAAGGGCCCCCCGGATACGCAGTATTTT. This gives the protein CASSGKGPPDTQYF.